The 30 T cell receptor beta chains below come from one sample, sequenced in a study of control samples from healthy donors and cancer patients. Sequenced by immunoSEQ multiplex PCR; TCRdb stores in-frame clones only, minus some. The profile shows approximately 150,000 clones, approximately 91% of them singletons. The sequenced material came from blood. The receptor set was obtained from a man aged 30 to 39 in good health.

The V and J genes are TRBV29-1 and TRBJ2-3, with a possible D match to TRBD1 (6 bases). This CDR3 has 14 amino acids. Germline V gene lookup returns CDR1 SQVTM and CDR2 ANQGSEA. Trimming removed 3 bases from V and 2 bases from J, with 12 bases in between. The CDR3 DNA reads as TGCAGCGTTGATAGCGCAGGGGTCACAGATACGCAGTATTTT. It codes for CSVDSAGVTDTQYF.

V is TRBV24-1 and J is TRBJ1-5; TRBD1 aligns across 8 bases. J was trimmed by 5 bases and V by 2 bases; bases with no gene match: 1. The CDR3 runs 14 residues. Per germline, CDR1 KGHDR and CDR2 SFDVKD. The CDR3 sequence: CATSDSDRDQPQHF. CDR3 DNA sequence: TGTGCCACCAGTGATTCGGACAGGGATCAGCCCCAGCATTTT.

Points on this clone: One junction end does not reproduce the germline sequence, and a read error may be involved. V gene TRBV29-1 combines with J gene TRBJ2-1; D is unresolved. Germline assignment: CDR1 SQVTM and CDR2 ANQGSEA. This CDR3 comprises 10 residues. The CDR3 nucleotides are TGCAGCGTAGAAGCTATTGAGCAGTTCTTC. Translation gives CSVEAIEQFF.

The chain uses TRBV6-5 and TRBJ1-5; no reliable D call. CDR1 and CDR2 (germline): MNHEY, SVGAGI. V dropped 4 bases and J dropped 1 base, with 8 bases sitting between them. There are 14 residues in the CDR3. CDR3: CASSSGNSNQPQHF. CDR3 DNA: TGTGCCAGCAGTTCCGGGAACAGCAATCAGCCCCAGCATTTT.

The chain joins TRBV7-9 to TRBJ1-4; D unclear. This CDR3 has 17 amino acids. CDR1 is SEHNR and CDR2 is FQNEAQ in the germline V gene (reference sequence). V lost 0 bases and J lost 0, with 11 bases in between. The CDR3 reads CASSLAPALATNEKLFF. The CDR3 DNA reads TGTGCCAGCAGCTTAGCGCCGGCCCTAGCAACTAATGAAAAACTGTTTTTT.

The chain couples TRBV5-8 to TRBJ2-5; the D gene is possibly TRBD1 (8 bases). V was clipped by 4 bases and J by 4 bases, with 20 bases between them. Germline V gene sequence: CDR1 SGHTS, CDR2 YDEGEE. This CDR3 region has 16 residues. The CDR3 DNA is TGTGCCAGCAGCCTGACCCTGACAGGGGAGGGAGAGACCCAGTACTTC. This encodes CASSLTLTGEGETQYF.

The J gene is TRBJ1-5, the V gene TRBV7-8; the D is unclear. The CDR3 runs to 13 residues. Germline CDR1 reads SGHVS; CDR2 reads FQNEAQ. V lost 2 bases and J 0 bases, leaving 2 bases between the germline ends. The CDR3 region has the DNA TGTGCCAGCAGCTTACATAGCAATCAGCCCCAGCATTTT. Protein sequence: CASSLHSNQPQHF.

The genes are TRBV4-3 and TRBJ2-2, with 8 positions matching TRBD2. V shed 1 base, J shed 5 bases, and the junction held 3 bases outside the gene matches. Per the germline V gene, CDR1 is LGHNA and CDR2 is YSLEER. This CDR3 is built from 15 residues. This chain's CDR3 is CASSQAAGVTGELFF. In nucleotides, the CDR3 is TGCGCCAGCAGCCAAGCAGCGGGAGTGACCGGGGAGCTGTTTTTT.

The chain employs TRBV4-3 and TRBJ2-1; 11 nucleotides line up with TRBD2. Unmatched junction bases numbered 12, after V lost 0 bases and J lost 8 bases. The germline V gene encodes CDR1 LGHNA and CDR2 YSLEER. The CDR3 covers 18 residues. CDR3 residues: CASSQDFAGLAGNHEQFF. Written as DNA, the CDR3 is TGCGCCAGCAGCCAAGATTTCGCAGGACTAGCGGGTAACCATGAGCAGTTCTTC.

This sequence joins TRBV21-1 and TRBJ2-7; TRBD2 is the table's D call and was not checked against the DNA. TRBV21-1 constitutes a pseudogene. This CDR3 comprises 13 residues. CDR3 in DNA: TGTGCCAGCCCGCGGCGGTTTCGCGACGAGCAGTACTTC. The encoded protein is CASPRRFRDEQYF.

This clone showed up just once. The chain is built from TRBV30 and TRBJ2-5, with 8 bases fitting TRBD2. Germline CDR1 GTSNPN, CDR2 SVGIG (reference sequence). The CDR3 extends over 16 amino acids. V shed 4 bases, J shed 1 base, and the junction held 11 bases outside the gene matches. The CDR3 is CAWTTGTRSLQETQYF. In DNA, the CDR3 is TGTGCCTGGACTACCGGGACTAGGTCTCTCCAAGAGACCCAGTACTTC. Full variable domain (rest looked up from reference TRBV30 and TRBJ2-5): SQTIHQWPATLVQPVGSPLSLECTVEGTSNPNLYWYRQAAGRGLQLLFYSVGIGQISSEVPQNLSASRPQDRQFILSSKKLLLSDSGFYLCAWTTGTRSLQETQYFGPGTRLLVL.

The chain recombines TRBV10-3 with TRBJ2-2; 7 nucleotides agree with TRBD1. The CDR3 has 19 amino acids. The germline gives CDR1 ENHRY, CDR2 SYGVKD. The V segment lost 4 bases and the J segment 1 base; nucleotides outside the gene matches: 15. CDR3 residues: CAISGRVSQTGKNTGELFF. In DNA form, the CDR3 reads TGTGCCATCAGTGGCCGGGTATCACAGACAGGGAAGAACACCGGGGAGCTGTTTTTT.

This clone came up once. This chain links TRBV29-1 with TRBJ2-5; 10 bases match TRBD1. Germline assignment: CDR1 SQVTM and CDR2 ANQGSEA. V gave up 3 bases and J gave up 3 bases; unmatched junction bases: 10. The CDR3 loop spans 16 amino acids. The CDR3 DNA follows: TGCAGCGTTGACACGGGACAGGGGTTCTATGAAGAGACCCAGTACTTC. Translating gives CSVDTGQGFYEETQYF.

CDR3 sequence (DNA): TGTGCCAGCAGCCTCCGACTAGACACAGATACGCAGTATTTT. Its translation is CASSLRLDTDTQYF. V gene TRBV9 combines with J gene TRBJ2-3, with TRBD2 as a possible D gene (6 bases). Trimming took off 4 bases at V and 2 bases at J, with 11 bases between the two ends. Germline lookup yields CDR1 SGDLS and CDR2 YYNGEE. The CDR3 is made up of 14 amino acids.

This chain joins TRBV9 and TRBJ2-2, with D possibly matching TRBD1 (6 bases). V lost 5 bases to trimming and J lost 2 bases, with 10 bases between them. Germline loops: CDR1 SGDLS, CDR2 YYNGEE. There are 14 residues in the CDR3. The CDR3 DNA is TGTGCCAGCAGTTGGGACACCAACACCGGGGAGCTGTTTTTT. Its protein product is CASSWDTNTGELFF. The full variable domain, completed using reference TRBV9 and TRBJ2-2, is DSGVTQTPKHLITATGQRVTLRCSPRSGDLSVYWYQQSLDQGLQFLIQYYNGEERAKGNILERFSAQQFPDLHSELNLSSLELGDSALYFCASSWDTNTGELFFGEGSRLTVL.

The rearrangement joins TRBV4-3 to TRBJ2-2, with 14 bases that match TRBD2. After removal of 4 bases from V and 3 bases from J, the junction contained 13 bases not matched to a gene. CDR1 LGHNA and CDR2 YSLEER come from the germline V gene. The CDR3 covers 20 residues. CDR3 in amino acids: CASSRRAVTSGGADTGELFF. CDR3 coding DNA: TGCGCCAGCAGCCGCCGAGCGGTGACTAGCGGGGGGGCGGACACCGGGGAGCTGTTTTTT.

The rearrangement uses TRBV27 and TRBJ1-1; 8 nucleotides agree with TRBD1. Germline trimming cut 6 bases from V and 5 bases from J; bases unmatched to any gene: 11. The CDR3 loop spans 15 amino acids. Germline V gene data show CDR1 as MNHEY and CDR2 as SMNVEV (reference sequence). In DNA, the CDR3 is TGTGCCAGCAGACTTAGCCAGGGGGCTAGGACTGAAGCTTTCTTT. Amino acid sequence: CASRLSQGARTEAFF.

The chain joins TRBV5-1 to TRBJ2-7; 8 bases are a match to TRBD2. With V trimmed by 1 base and J by 0 bases, 9 bases remained unmatched. CDR1 SGHRS and CDR2 YFSETQ come from the germline V gene. This CDR3 spans 17 amino acids. The CDR3 DNA is TGCGCCAGCAGCTTGCCGGGACTAGGGACCTTCTCCTACGAGCAGTACTTC. Amino acid sequence: CASSLPGLGTFSYEQYF. The variable domain in full, with the rest retrieved from reference TRBV5-1 and TRBJ2-7, is KAGVTQTPRYLIKTRGQQVTLSCSPISGHRSVSWYQQTPGQGLQFLFEYFSETQRNKGNFPGRFSGRQFSNSRSEMNVSTLELGDSALYLCASSLPGLGTFSYEQYFGPGTRLTVT.

The chain recombines TRBV4-1 with TRBJ1-4; D call uncertain. Germline-derived CDR1 and CDR2 are MGHRA and YSYEKL. The CDR3 consists of 16 residues. Trimming cost V 3 bases and J 8 bases, with 19 bases left between them. In nucleotides, the CDR3 is TGCGCCAGCAGCCAGGCCTCGAGTGACCAGGCGGAAAAACTGTTTTTT. Its protein is CASSQASSDQAEKLFF.

The chain carries TRBV7-2 and TRBJ1-2; D possibly corresponds to TRBD1 (5 bases). V was clipped by 1 base and J by 4 bases, with 16 bases between them. CDR3 length: 16 amino acids. Germline CDR1 SGHTA, CDR2 FQGNSA. The CDR3 DNA reads TGTGCCAGCAGCTTAGGGGCCTCAGGGAATGGCTATGGCTACACCTTC. Its protein is CASSLGASGNGYGYTF. The full variable domain, completed using reference TRBV7-2 and TRBJ1-2, is GAGVSQSPSNKVTEKGKDVELRCDPISGHTALYWYRQSLGQGLEFLIYFQGNSAPDKSGLPSDRFSAERTGGSVSTLTIQRTQQEDSAVYLCASSLGASGNGYGYTFGSGTRLTVV.

The genes are TRBV19 and TRBJ2-7, with unresolved D. Germline CDR1 is LNHDA and CDR2 is SQIVND (reference sequence). The germline V and J ends were trimmed by 3 bases and 2 bases, with 11 bases remaining between them. CDR3 size: 14 residues. The DNA of the CDR3 is TGTGCCAGTAGTATTTCGGGCTGGACCTACGAGCAGTACTTC. Translated, it gives CASSISGWTYEQYF.

The V and J genes are TRBV5-1 and TRBJ1-6; D is unclear. Germline CDR1 SGHRS, CDR2 YFSETQ. The ends were cut back, 0 bases at V and 3 bases at J, with 7 bases in the middle. This CDR3 contains 15 residues. The CDR3 nucleotides are TGCGCCAGCAGCTTGGTGGCAGGCTATAATTCACCCCTCCACTTT. Amino acid sequence: CASSLVAGYNSPLHF.

This clone was observed once. The chain combines TRBV4-3 with TRBJ1-1; no definite D call. CDR3 length: 15 amino acids. Germline V gene sequence: CDR1 LGHNA, CDR2 YSLEER. Trimming removed 3 bases from V and 4 bases from J, with 15 bases in between. This chain's CDR3 is CASSHATGKGTEAFF. CDR3 nucleotides: TGCGCCAGCAGCCACGCAACCGGTAAGGGCACTGAAGCTTTCTTT.

The DNA of the CDR3 is TGTGCCAGCAGCTCCCGACTCTTGGAGACGGAACCTAACAATGAGCAGTTCTTC. Translation gives CASSSRLLETEPNNEQFF. The chain is built from TRBV7-2 and TRBJ2-1; D remains unclear. The germline gives CDR1 SGHTA, CDR2 FQGNSA. The CDR3 extends over 18 amino acids. With 4 bases removed from V and 5 bases from J, the gap between germline ends came to 24 bases.

The CDR3: CASSQGVSGPYEQYF. The CDR3 DNA is TGCGCCAGCAGCCAAGGTGTTAGCGGACCCTACGAGCAGTACTTC. The chain carries TRBV4-3 and TRBJ2-7; D is perhaps TRBD2 (6 bases). CDR1 is LGHNA, CDR2 YSLEER, per germline. V shed 1 base and J shed 2 bases, with 12 bases lying between them. The length of the CDR3 is 15 residues.

The CDR3 region has the DNA TGTGCCATCAGGGGACAGGGAACCTACGAGCAGTACTTC. Amino acids: CAIRGQGTYEQYF. The chain combines TRBV10-3 with TRBJ2-7; 9 bases are shared with TRBD1. The CDR3 sequence is 13 residues long. Germline CDR1 reads ENHRY; CDR2 reads SYGVKD. Trimming cost V 6 bases and J 2 bases; bases outside gene matches: 2.

This chain joins TRBV12-3 or TRBV12-4 and TRBJ1-2; D ambiguous. The CDR3 runs 12 residues. Trimming shortened V by 5 bases and J by 7 bases, and 11 bases separated the two germline ends. The CDR3 spells CASSHSGSGYTF. The CDR3 coding sequence is TGTGCCAGCAGTCACAGTGGTTCTGGCTACACCTTC.

This chain connects TRBV6-5 to TRBJ2-7; the D gene is possibly TRBD1 (6 bases). Germline V CDR1 and CDR2: MNHEY, SVGAGI. The CDR3 totals 13 residues. With 4 bases removed from V and 1 base from J, the gap between germline ends came to 8 bases. The CDR3 reads CASSWTESYEQYF. The DNA of the CDR3 is TGTGCCAGCAGTTGGACAGAGTCCTACGAGCAGTACTTC.

This chain uses TRBV11-1 with TRBJ2-7; TRBD1 aligns across 7 bases. The germline V gene has CDR1 SGHAT and CDR2 FQDESV (reference sequence). This CDR3 is 14 amino acids long. After removal of 3 bases from V and 1 base from J, the junction contained 3 bases not matched to a gene. The CDR3 loop is CASSFGTASYEQYF. Written as DNA, the CDR3 is TGTGCCAGCAGCTTCGGGACAGCGTCCTACGAGCAGTACTTC. Looking up the rest from reference TRBV11-1 and TRBJ2-7 gives the full variable domain: EAEVAQSPRYKITEKSQAVAFWCDPISGHATLYWYRQILGQGPELLVQFQDESVVDDSQLPKDRFSAERLKGVDSTLKIQPAELGDSAMYLCASSFGTASYEQYFGPGTRLTVT.

The chain combines TRBV18 with TRBJ2-7; TRBD1 matches at 8 bases. The CDR3 is 15 amino acids. The V gene's germline CDR1 is KGHSH and CDR2 LQKENI. V lost 3 bases and J lost 6; bases outside the gene matches: 10. The CDR3 DNA reads as TGTGCCAGCTCACCGCGACAGGGGTCTATTGGCGAGCAGTACTTC. It translates to CASSPRQGSIGEQYF.